One sample yielded the 28 T cell receptor beta chains listed below, sequenced in a study of tumor-infiltrating lymphocytes in oesophageal squamous cell carcinoma. TCRdb called the PCR reads again in MiXCR, with one record for every CDR3 protein. The top ten clones hold 20% of a sample with approximately 15,000 distinct CDR3 sequences, around 48% of them seen once. The material sequenced was esophageal tumor tissue. Source of these receptors: a male donor with esophageal squamous cell carcinoma.

V and J are TRBV7-9 and TRBJ1-2; weak D call: TRBD1 (5 bases). Trimming stripped 0 bases from V and 4 bases from J, with 9 bases between. Per germline, CDR1 SEHNR and CDR2 FQNEAQ (reference sequence). The CDR3 is made up of 14 amino acids. CDR3 DNA sequence: TGTGCCAGCAGCTTAGCTCAGGGTTCCTATGGCTACACCTTC. Its protein product is CASSLAQGSYGYTF.

The chain recombines TRBV6-5 with TRBJ1-2; D is ambiguous. This CDR3 is built from 16 residues. Germline-derived CDR1 and CDR2 are MNHEY and SVGAGI. The V and J ends lost 0 bases and 5 bases respectively, with 16 bases between them. The CDR3 nucleotides are TGTGCCAGCAGTTACTCCCTCCAGGACGTACTATATGGCTACACCTTC. Its translation: CASSYSLQDVLYGYTF.

Worth noting for this clonotype: Since no conserved phenylalanine or tryptophan closes the CDR3, a read error is the likely cause. No DNA is shown, since the ends of the CDR3 on it are uncertain; the CDR3 is the one TCRdb lists. The rearrangement uses TRBV7-2 and TRBJ2-3. With termini counted, the CDR3 has 13 amino acids. Germline V gene lookup returns CDR1 SGHTA and CDR2 FQGNSA. This CDR3 is CASSLTYEQYFRP.

The table lists this clonotype with a few counts. V is TRBV7-8 and J is TRBJ2-3, with 7 nucleotides matching TRBD2. Germline V lookup: CDR1 SGHVS, CDR2 FQNEAQ. The CDR3 runs 15 residues. Trimming removed 2 bases from V and 6 bases from J; junction bases left unmatched: 8. CDR3 DNA sequence: TGTGCCAGCAGCTTACTGACTAGCCGGCACGATACGCAGTATTTT. This sequence encodes CASSLLTSRHDTQYF.

The rearrangement links TRBV7-4 to TRBJ2-7; possibly TRBD1 or TRBD2 for D (7 bases each). The J call may be faulty, since TRBJ2-5 better matches the DNA end. Germline V lookup: CDR1 SGHVT, CDR2 SQSDAQ. CDR3 length equals 17 residues. CDR3 sequence: CASSSTGVGEGRETQYF. The DNA of the CDR3 is TGTGCCAGCAGCTCCACAGGGGTAGGGGAGGGTCGGGAGACCCAGTACTTC.

This clonotype was seen a few times. V and J are TRBV10-3 and TRBJ2-3; 15 bases fit TRBD2. The V segment lost 10 bases and the J segment 3 bases; nucleotides outside the gene matches: 2. This CDR3 region has 14 residues. The germline gives CDR1 ENHRY, CDR2 SYGVKD. CDR3 amino acids: CATGTSGRTDTQYF. CDR3 nucleotides: TGTGCCACAGGGACTAGCGGGAGGACAGATACGCAGTATTTT.

The chain joins TRBV12-3 or TRBV12-4 to TRBJ2-7; TRBD1 matches at 7 bases. J gave up 4 bases and V 1 base, and 16 bases lay outside the gene matches. The CDR3 is 18 residues long. The DNA for the CDR3 is TGTGCCAGCAGTTTAGAGGCCCGGGACAGCCGAGGATGGTACGAGCAGTACTTC. Protein sequence: CASSLEARDSRGWYEQYF.

Of note for this clonotype: This likely comes from a read error, as the CDR3 has no conserved phenylalanine or tryptophan at its end. The limits of the CDR3 on the DNA are not certain, so only TCRdb's listed CDR3 is given. This chain links TRBV19 with TRBJ2-7; the table assigns TRBD2, which was not confirmed against the DNA. From germline, CDR1 is LNHDA and CDR2 SQIVND (reference sequence). The CDR3 has 16 residues if both end residues are counted. This CDR3 is CASSIPGLPEEQFFGS.

The rearrangement uses TRBV5-1 and TRBJ1-1, with D possibly TRBD1 on 6 matching bases. The V end lost 1 base, the J end lost 0 bases, and 16 bases lay between the germline ends. The germline CDR1 and CDR2 sequences are SGHRS and YFSETQ. The CDR3 consists of 17 residues. Here the CDR3 reads CASSLNSGTILNTEAFF. The CDR3 DNA sequence: TGCGCCAGCAGCTTGAATTCGGGGACAATCCTGAACACTGAAGCTTTCTTT. The whole variable domain, filled in from reference TRBV5-1 and TRBJ1-1, reads KAGVTQTPRYLIKTRGQQVTLSCSPISGHRSVSWYQQTPGQGLQFLFEYFSETQRNKGNFPGRFSGRQFSNSRSEMNVSTLELGDSALYLCASSLNSGTILNTEAFFGQGTRLTVV.

The chain carries TRBV7-9 and TRBJ1-2; possible D gene TRBD1, 5 bases. The V end was cut by 4 bases, the J end by 1 base, with 13 bases between. The CDR3 runs 15 residues. Germline CDR1 reads SEHNR; CDR2 reads FQNEAQ (reference sequence). The chain's CDR3 is CASSSLGAGNYGYTF. CDR3 coding DNA: TGTGCCAGCAGCTCCCTAGGGGCCGGTAACTATGGCTACACCTTC.

A remark on this clonotype: An end of the junction does not agree with germline; a read error may underlie this. The chain carries TRBV5-3 and TRBJ2-5; D is unclear. TRBV5-3 is sorted into the ORF group, with uncertain function. The CDR3 is made up of 14 amino acids. The DNA for the CDR3 is TGTGCCAGCAGCTTGGTTACGCCCTATCATGAGCAGTACTTC. Amino acid sequence: CASSLVTPYHEQYF.

The chain combines TRBV5-1 with TRBJ2-3; no definite D call. The CDR3 contains 16 residues. V shed 0 bases and J shed 0 bases, with 11 bases lying between them. CDR1 SGHRS and CDR2 YFSETQ come from the germline V gene. In DNA, the CDR3 is TGCGCCAGCAGCTTGGAGGCAGGACGTAGCACAGATACGCAGTATTTT. It codes for CASSLEAGRSTDTQYF. Combining the CDR3 with reference TRBV5-1 and TRBJ2-3 gives the whole variable domain KAGVTQTPRYLIKTRGQQVTLSCSPISGHRSVSWYQQTPGQGLQFLFEYFSETQRNKGNFPGRFSGRQFSNSRSEMNVSTLELGDSALYLCASSLEAGRSTDTQYFGPGTRLTVL.

This clonotype was detected ten times or more. The J gene is TRBJ2-3, the V gene TRBV27; TRBD2 might be the D (5 bases). The CDR3 covers 13 residues. CDR1 and CDR2 from the germline V gene are MNHEY and SMNVEV (reference sequence). With 0 bases removed from V and 6 bases from J, the gap between germline ends came to 7 bases. CDR3 residues: CASSLSRVDTQYF. DNA for the CDR3: TGTGCCAGCAGTTTATCGAGGGTGGATACGCAGTATTTT.

This clonotype rates as medium-sized. The chain couples TRBV24-1 to TRBJ2-1; D possibly corresponds to TRBD1 (6 bases). Trimming removed 3 bases from V and 0 bases from J, with 14 bases in between. The CDR3 has 17 amino acids. The germline V gene has CDR1 KGHDR and CDR2 SFDVKD. CDR3 bases: TGTGCCACCAGTGATACCACTACAGGGAGCTCCTACAATGAGCAGTTCTTC. Protein: CATSDTTTGSSYNEQFF.

The V gene is TRBV3-1, the J gene TRBJ1-1; D perhaps matches TRBD1 (5 bases). Germline assignment: CDR1 LGHDT and CDR2 YNNKEL (reference sequence). This CDR3 has 11 residues. Trimming shortened V by 4 bases and J by 6 bases, and 6 bases separated the two germline ends. The chain's CDR3 is CASSLGAEAFF. CDR3 nucleotides: TGTGCCAGCAGCCTAGGGGCTGAAGCTTTCTTT.

Turning to this clonotype: No conserved phenylalanine or tryptophan ends this CDR3, so it is likely a read error. No DNA is shown, since the ends of the CDR3 on it are uncertain; the CDR3 is the one TCRdb lists. The chain is built from TRBV12-3 or TRBV12-4 and TRBJ1-1; TRBD1 was called by the table and not checked on the DNA. The CDR3 spans 16 residues, counting both ends. The CDR3: CASSSLGTGETQYFGQ.

The genes are TRBV28 and TRBJ1-6; D gene uncertain. Germline loops: CDR1 MDHEN, CDR2 SYDVKM. The CDR3 consists of 15 residues. Trimming left V 5 bases short and J 7 bases short, with 15 bases between. This CDR3 is CASSVGLGSNSPLHF. The CDR3 nucleotides are TGTGCCAGCAGTGTCGGACTTGGGTCGAATTCACCCCTCCACTTT.

This clonotype is labeled as medium-sized (0.01 to 0.1%). The CDR3 sequence: CASRPEGPSSYNEQYF. DNA of the CDR3: TGTGCCAGCAGGCCGGAAGGGCCGAGCTCCTACAATGAGCAGTACTTC. The chain combines TRBV7-2 with TRBJ2-1; D unclear. The last part of the DNA fits TRBJ2-7 better; the J call may be wrong. This CDR3 is 16 amino acids long. In germline, CDR1 is SGHTA, CDR2 FQGNSA.

The chain recombines TRBV7-6 with TRBJ2-5; 7 nucleotides line up with TRBD2. CDR1 and CDR2 (germline): SGHVS, FNYEAQ. J lost 4 bases, V lost 6 bases, and 5 bases had no gene match. The CDR3 sequence is 13 residues long. CDR3 protein: CASSSGGGETQYF. The CDR3, as DNA: TGTGCCAGCAGTAGTGGGGGGGGAGAGACCCAGTACTTC. The entire variable domain, with the rest obtained from reference TRBV7-6 and TRBJ2-5, is as follows: GAGVSQSPRYKVTKRGQDVALRCDPISGHVSLYWYRQALGQGPEFLTYFNYEAQQDKSGLPNDRFSAERPEGSISTLTIQRTEQRDSAMYRCASSSGGGETQYFGPGTRLLVL.

In DNA form, the CDR3 reads TGTGCCAGCAGCTTCGGACTTGCCGGCACAGATACGCAGTATTTT. Its translation is CASSFGLAGTDTQYF. V and J are TRBV7-2 and TRBJ2-3, with TRBD2 as a possible D gene (5 bases). In germline, CDR1 is SGHTA, CDR2 FQGNSA. This CDR3 has 15 residues. Trimming stripped 3 bases from V and 1 base from J, with 11 bases between.

This sequence joins TRBV4-2 and TRBJ2-1; weak D call: TRBD1 (5 bases). The last part of the DNA fits TRBJ2-7 better; the J call may be wrong. The CDR3 consists of 14 residues. CDR1 and CDR2 from the germline V gene are LGHNA and YNFKEQ. The CDR3 sequence: CASSQDRGKAEQYF. The CDR3 region has the DNA TGTGCCAGCAGCCAAGATAGGGGCAAGGCCGAGCAGTACTTC.

The V call is TRBV7-2, the J call TRBJ1-5, with unresolved D. Trimming removed 5 bases at V and 0 bases at J, with 11 bases between. CDR1 and CDR2 from the germline V gene are SGHTA and FQGNSA. This CDR3 has 15 residues. CDR3 amino acids: CASSADGYSNQPQHF. The CDR3 nucleotides are TGTGCCAGCAGCGCGGACGGGTATAGCAATCAGCCCCAGCATTTT.

This clonotype was picked up many times. The V gene is TRBV10-3, the J gene TRBJ1-2; 8 nucleotides align to TRBD1. CDR3 length: 13 residues. In germline, CDR1 is ENHRY, CDR2 SYGVKD. The trim removed 3 bases at V and 8 bases at J, leaving 5 bases unmatched. The chain's CDR3 is CAISEQGVEGYTF. The CDR3 nucleotides read TGTGCCATCAGTGAACAGGGGGTCGAGGGCTACACCTTC.

The chain combines TRBV7-6 with TRBJ2-5; 7 nucleotides agree with TRBD2. The J call is doubtful: the DNA matches TRBJ2-7 better. The CDR3 is made up of 16 amino acids. Per the germline V gene, CDR1 is SGHVS and CDR2 is FNYEAQ. As DNA, the CDR3 is TGTGCCAGCAGCTTAGGGGTTGGCGGGAGTCTCAGCGAGCAGTACTTC. Amino acids: CASSLGVGGSLSEQYF.

This clonotype has only a few counts. The rearrangement joins TRBV27 to TRBJ2-1; tentatively, D is TRBD1 or TRBD2 (6 bases each). This CDR3 spans 18 amino acids. Trimming removed 4 bases at V and 1 base at J, with 20 bases between. The germline V gene encodes CDR1 MNHEY and CDR2 SMNVEV (reference sequence). The CDR3 DNA reads as TGTGCCAGCAGTTCCGGGACATATGCGGGAATTTCCTACAATGAGCAGTTCTTC. It encodes CASSSGTYAGISYNEQFF.

The genes are TRBV7-2 and TRBJ2-1; possibly TRBD1 for D (5 bases). V was trimmed by 4 bases and J by 0 bases, leaving 10 bases between them. CDR3 length equals 15 residues. Germline V gene lookup returns CDR1 SGHTA and CDR2 FQGNSA. The CDR3 spells CASSSRTTSYNEQFF. The CDR3 coding sequence is TGTGCCAGCAGCTCCCGGACAACCTCCTACAATGAGCAGTTCTTC.

The CDR3 region is CASSSPPGTETQYF. CDR3 coding DNA: TGTGCCAGCAGCTCGCCGCCAGGGACGGAGACCCAGTACTTC. V usage is TRBV7-6 and J usage is TRBJ2-7, with D tentatively TRBD1 or TRBD2 (5 bases each). The better agreement between TRBJ2-5 and the DNA end casts doubt on the J call. CDR3 length: 14 amino acids. Germline CDR1 is SGHVS and CDR2 is FNYEAQ.

V gene TRBV11-2 combines with J gene TRBJ2-5; D unclear. In germline, CDR1 is SGHAT, CDR2 FQNNGV. V was shortened by 1 base and J by 5 bases, with 11 bases between the two germline ends. The CDR3 covers 14 residues. The CDR3 DNA reads as TGTGCCAGCAGCTTAGGTGTGGAGATGGAGACCCAGTACTTC. Translating gives CASSLGVEMETQYF.